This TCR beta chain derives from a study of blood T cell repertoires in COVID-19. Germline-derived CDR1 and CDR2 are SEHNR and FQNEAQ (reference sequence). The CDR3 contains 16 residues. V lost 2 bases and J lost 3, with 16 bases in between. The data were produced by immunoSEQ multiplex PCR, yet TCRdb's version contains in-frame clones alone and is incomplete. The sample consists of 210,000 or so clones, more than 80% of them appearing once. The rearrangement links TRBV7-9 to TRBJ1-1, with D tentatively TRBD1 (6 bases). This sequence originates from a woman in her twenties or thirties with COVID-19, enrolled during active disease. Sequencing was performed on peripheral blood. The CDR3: CASSLRLQGFDTEAFF. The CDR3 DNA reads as TGTGCCAGCAGCTTAAGGTTACAGGGTTTTGACACTGAAGCTTTCTTT.